Below are 24 T cell receptor beta chains sequenced from a single sample in a study of blood T cell repertoires in COVID-19. Generated by immunoSEQ multiplex PCR, the TCRdb table keeps only in-frame clones and is missing some. The sample carries roughly 250,000 clones, around nine tenths recorded once. Material for sequencing was PBMCs or T cells enriched from blood (not recorded which). These receptor sequences come from a woman between 45 and 65 years old who had recovered from COVID-19.

The V and J genes are TRBV15 and TRBJ2-1; D is possibly TRBD1 (7 bases). The V end lost 3 bases, the J end lost 5 bases, and 23 bases lay between the germline ends. Germline V gene lookup returns CDR1 LNHNV and CDR2 YYDKDF (reference sequence). The CDR3 is 18 amino acids. The CDR3 here is CATSRESLGGQLNNEQFF. The DNA for the CDR3 is TGTGCCACCAGCAGGGAGAGCCTGGGGGGACAGCTAAACAATGAGCAGTTCTTC.

This clone was observed a few times. This chain uses TRBV30 with TRBJ2-1; possibly TRBD2 for D (6 bases). Germline values: CDR1 GTSNPN, CDR2 SVGIG (reference sequence). Trimming shortened V by 5 bases and J by 8 bases, and 10 bases separated the two germline ends. This CDR3 is built from 11 residues. The CDR3 DNA follows: TGTGCCTGGGCTAGCGTGGATGAGCAGTTCTTC. It codes for CAWASVDEQFF.

The V and J genes are TRBV4-2 and TRBJ2-1; 15 nucleotides match TRBD2. CDR1 is LGHNA and CDR2 is YNFKEQ in the germline V gene. With 4 bases clipped from V and 10 bases from J, the junction kept 8 bases outside the gene matches. The length of the CDR3 is 16 residues. The CDR3 is CASSRGLAGGKVEQFF. The CDR3 bases are TGTGCCAGCAGCCGGGGACTAGCGGGAGGAAAGGTCGAGCAGTTCTTC.

The genes are TRBV2 and TRBJ2-1, with D tentatively TRBD1 (5 bases). Germline-derived CDR1 and CDR2 are SNHLY and FYNNEI. The CDR3 length is 16 residues. Deletions cut 2 bases from V and 3 bases from J, with 14 bases between. The CDR3, as DNA: TGTGCCAGCAGTGAAAACGTTCAGGGTAACTACAATGAGCAGTTCTTC. Its protein is CASSENVQGNYNEQFF.

The CDR3 DNA reads TGCAGCGTTCAGGAATGGGGCAGTTCACCCCTCCACTTT. Protein sequence: CSVQEWGSSPLHF. This chain joins TRBV29-1 and TRBJ1-6; perhaps TRBD1 as D (5 bases). The CDR3 length is 13 residues. Germline V gives CDR1 SQVTM, CDR2 ANQGSEA. V was trimmed by 5 bases and J by 9 bases, leaving 14 bases between them.

A single count supports this clone. The V call is TRBV3-1 (or the pseudogene TRBV3-2), the J call TRBJ1-2; D may be TRBD1 (5 bases). Germline V lookup: CDR1 LGHDT, CDR2 YNNKEL (reference sequence). Trimming took 4 bases from V and 2 from J, leaving 8 bases between them. This CDR3 has 13 residues. The CDR3 DNA reads as TGTGCCAGCAGCCCAGGGTGGAACTATGGCTACACCTTC. This translates into CASSPGWNYGYTF.

The chain is built from TRBV9 and TRBJ1-1, with 7 bases fitting TRBD1. The junction had 3 bases not matched to a gene; V was cut back by 3 bases and J by 1 base. The CDR3 consists of 14 residues. In germline, CDR1 is SGDLS, CDR2 YYNGEE. The CDR3 here is CASSAGQWNTEAFF. The CDR3 DNA sequence: TGTGCCAGCAGCGCGGGACAGTGGAACACTGAAGCTTTCTTT.

This chain connects TRBV4-3 to TRBJ1-5; TRBD1 might be the D (6 bases). CDR1 and CDR2 (germline): LGHNA, YSLEER. V lost 0 bases and J lost 7, with 7 bases in between. This CDR3 spans 13 amino acids. The CDR3 bases are TGCGCCAGCAGCCAAGACAGGGGCCAGCCCCAGCATTTT. Its protein product is CASSQDRGQPQHF.

V and J are TRBV28 and TRBJ2-1; D is possibly TRBD2 (5 bases). The germline V gene encodes CDR1 MDHEN and CDR2 SYDVKM. V lost 8 bases and J 15 bases, leaving 23 bases between the germline ends. The CDR3 has 13 amino acids. CDR3 region: CASGKHNPGDRFF. The CDR3 DNA follows: TGTGCCAGCGGCAAGCACAACCCCGGGGATCGGTTCTTC.

V usage is TRBV19 and J usage is TRBJ1-1; 9 nucleotides align to TRBD1. Losses at the gene ends were 5 bases for V and 5 bases for J; bases not matched to a gene: 12. The CDR3 covers 16 residues. Germline-derived CDR1 and CDR2 are LNHDA and SQIVND (reference sequence). The CDR3 here is CASSALTTGGGTEAFF. DNA for the CDR3: TGTGCCAGTAGTGCTCTTACGACAGGGGGAGGGACTGAAGCTTTCTTT. Based on the CDR3 plus reference TRBV19 and TRBJ1-1, the full variable domain is DGGITQSPKYLFRKEGQNVTLSCEQNLNHDAMYWYRQDPGQGLRLIYYSQIVNDFQKGDIAEGYSVSREKKESFPLTVTSAQKNPTAFYLCASSALTTGGGTEAFFGQGTRLTVV.

The chain is built from TRBV9 and TRBJ2-3; perhaps TRBD1 as D (5 bases). With 4 bases removed from V and 3 bases from J, the gap between germline ends came to 12 bases. This CDR3 is 14 amino acids long. The germline V gene encodes CDR1 SGDLS and CDR2 YYNGEE. The CDR3 sequence is CASSSRQKTDTQYF. The DNA for the CDR3 is TGTGCCAGCAGCTCCCGACAGAAGACAGATACGCAGTATTTT. Using reference TRBV9 and TRBJ2-3 for the parts outside the CDR3, the full variable domain is DSGVTQTPKHLITATGQRVTLRCSPRSGDLSVYWYQQSLDQGLQFLIQYYNGEERAKGNILERFSAQQFPDLHSELNLSSLELGDSALYFCASSSRQKTDTQYFGPGTRLTVL.

The chain carries TRBV27 and TRBJ2-3; maybe TRBD2 (5 bases). V gave up 5 bases and J gave up 5 bases, with 14 bases separating them. The length of the CDR3 is 14 residues. Germline assignment: CDR1 MNHEY and CDR2 SMNVEV (reference sequence). The CDR3: CASSLEGGQDTQYF. CDR3 sequence (DNA): TGTGCCAGCAGTCTCGAGGGCGGGCAAGATACGCAGTATTTT.

The chain recombines TRBV19 with TRBJ2-1, with TRBD2 matching 10 bases. The CDR3 loop spans 16 amino acids. CDR1 is LNHDA, CDR2 SQIVND, per germline (reference sequence). Unmatched junction bases numbered 14, after V lost 6 bases and J lost 9 bases. The DNA for the CDR3 is TGTGCCAGTAGCCACCAAGGGCTAGCGGGAGAGGGTGAGCAGTTCTTC. Its translation is CASSHQGLAGEGEQFF.

As to this clone: The same CDR3 arises from other DNA sequences in this sample as well. The genes are TRBV28 and TRBJ2-7; D is perhaps TRBD2 (6 bases). The ends were cut back, 6 bases at V and 3 bases at J, with 18 bases in the middle. CDR3 length: 15 amino acids. Germline-derived CDR1 and CDR2 are MDHEN and SYDVKM. CDR3 bases: TGTGCCAGCAGCCTCGGAGGGGCCCCGAGCTACGAGCAGTACTTC. This codes for CASSLGGAPSYEQYF.

This clone was found a few times. V and J are TRBV28 and TRBJ1-6, with 9 bases fitting TRBD1. Germline loops: CDR1 MDHEN, CDR2 SYDVKM. This CDR3 spans 16 amino acids. V trimming: 3 bases; J trimming: 7 bases; junction bases outside the gene matches: 7. The CDR3 sequence: CASSLDSGQGNSPLHF. The CDR3 region has the DNA TGTGCCAGCAGTTTGGACAGTGGACAGGGGAATTCACCCCTCCACTTT.

The rearrangement joins TRBV7-2 to TRBJ1-5; the match to TRBD1 covers 7 bases. Germline loops: CDR1 SGHTA, CDR2 FQGNSA. Germline trimming cut 6 bases from V and 3 bases from J; bases unmatched to any gene: 5. The CDR3 runs to 14 residues. The CDR3 nucleotides are TGTGCCAGCAGGACGACAGGGTTCAATCAGCCCCAGCATTTT. It yields the protein CASRTTGFNQPQHF.

V and J are TRBV3-1 (or the pseudogene TRBV3-2) and TRBJ1-2; D unresolved. The CDR3 has 15 residues. The germline CDR1 and CDR2 sequences are LGHDT and YNNKEL (reference sequence). Trimming cost V 0 bases and J 4 bases, with 12 bases left between them. CDR3 loop: CASSQDPGLSYGYTF. CDR3 in DNA: TGTGCCAGCAGCCAAGATCCCGGTTTGTCCTATGGCTACACCTTC.

This clone was counted once. The CDR3 DNA reads TGTGCCAGCAGCGTCATTCCAGGGGAAAGTTTGTTTTTT. Its protein is CASSVIPGESLFF. The chain is built from TRBV9 and TRBJ1-4, with D possibly being TRBD1 (6 bases). In germline, CDR1 is SGDLS, CDR2 YYNGEE. CDR3 length: 13 amino acids. The V and J ends lost 2 bases and 15 bases respectively, with 17 bases between them. Full variable domain (missing parts from reference TRBV9 and TRBJ1-4): DSGVTQTPKHLITATGQRVTLRCSPRSGDLSVYWYQQSLDQGLQFLIQYYNGEERAKGNILERFSAQQFPDLHSELNLSSLELGDSALYFCASSVIPGESLFFGSGTQLSVL.

This clone appeared once. This chain joins TRBV28 and TRBJ1-1, with 8 bases that match TRBD1. Germline V gene data show CDR1 as MDHEN and CDR2 as SYDVKM. This CDR3 has 16 residues. Trimming took 3 bases from V and 1 from J; bases not matched to a gene: 7. CDR3 sequence reads: CASSLVPGQGNTEAFF. The CDR3 DNA reads TGTGCCAGCAGTTTGGTACCCGGACAGGGGAACACTGAAGCTTTCTTT.

The chain joins TRBV5-1 to TRBJ2-2; TRBD2 matches 10 bases. There are 15 residues in the CDR3. CDR1 and CDR2 (germline): SGHRS, YFSETQ. The trim removed 2 bases at V and 7 bases at J, leaving 5 bases unmatched. CDR3 in amino acids: CASSFLAGEVGELFF. In DNA form, the CDR3 reads TGCGCCAGCAGCTTCCTAGCGGGAGAGGTCGGGGAGCTGTTTTTT.

Here the CDR3 reads CSVGVLGTGTDGYTF. CDR3 coding DNA: TGCAGCGTTGGTGTTTTGGGGACAGGGACCGATGGCTACACCTTC. The V gene is TRBV29-1, the J gene TRBJ1-2; 9 bases are a match to TRBD1. The CDR3 length is 15 residues. J lost 6 bases, V lost 4 bases, and 12 bases had no gene match. Germline loops: CDR1 SQVTM, CDR2 ANQGSEA. Looking up the rest from reference TRBV29-1 and TRBJ1-2 gives the full variable domain: SAVISQKPSRDICQRGTSLTIQCQVDSQVTMMFWYRQQPGQSLTLIATANQGSEATYESGFVIDKFPISRPNLTFSTLTVSNMSPEDSSIYLCSVGVLGTGTDGYTFGSGTRLTVV.

The table lists this clone with a count of one. This chain joins TRBV7-6 and TRBJ2-3, with 9 bases matching TRBD2. Looked up from germline, CDR1 is SGHVS and CDR2 is FNYEAQ. The CDR3 contains 18 residues. The trim removed 5 bases at V and 1 base at J, leaving 13 bases unmatched. The CDR3 loop reads CASSRRSGLAGRTDTQYF. CDR3 coding DNA: TGTGCCAGCAGCCGCAGGTCGGGGCTAGCGGGACGCACAGATACGCAGTATTTT.

The sample holds one count of this clone. V gene TRBV19 combines with J gene TRBJ2-2; perhaps TRBD2 as D (5 bases). Trimming left V 6 bases short and J 5 bases short, with 13 bases between. This CDR3 is 14 amino acids long. CDR1 is LNHDA, CDR2 SQIVND, per germline (reference sequence). The CDR3 sequence is CASSWESKTGELFF. The DNA of the CDR3 is TGTGCCAGTAGCTGGGAGAGTAAGACCGGGGAGCTGTTTTTT.

CDR3 in DNA: TGTGCCATCAACCCAGGACAGGGTTCGTACGAGCAGTACTTC. It translates to CAINPGQGSYEQYF. The genes are TRBV10-3 and TRBJ2-7, with 8 positions matching TRBD1. J lost 4 bases, V lost 7 bases, and 9 bases had no gene match. Germline V gene data show CDR1 as ENHRY and CDR2 as SYGVKD. The CDR3 has 14 residues.